The source of this TCR beta chain is a study of multiple sclerosis patients with progressive multifocal leukoencephalopathy. Study-level findings and limits: Most PML patients had lower entropy, suggesting less diverse TRB repertoires.

Note on this clone: Its specificity is not known.

The sample's time point: before natalizumab initiation. TCRdb's copy holds only in-frame clones and misses some; the assay was immunoSEQ multiplex PCR. The table shows roughly 30,000 clones, with about 89% occurring only once. Sequenced material: PBMCs. This TCR was sampled from a human donor with multiple sclerosis.

In DNA form, the CDR3 reads TGTGCCGGACGGGACGGCGAATTGAACACTGAAGCTTTCTTT. Encoded protein: CAGRDGELNTEAFF. The V and J genes are TRBV28 and TRBJ1-1; TRBD1 is a possible D gene (5 bases). The CDR3 loop spans 14 amino acids. Trimming took off 11 bases at V and 0 bases at J, with 16 bases between the two ends. CDR1 MDHEN and CDR2 SYDVKM come from the germline V gene.